A selection of T cell receptor beta chains follows, all from one sample in a study of cytomegalovirus exposure and HLA in healthy donors. Data came from immunoSEQ multiplex PCR; TCRdb stores just in-frame clones and leaves some out. The table has some 190,000 clones, under 9.5% seen once; the top ten hold 1% to 1.5%. The specimen was PBMCs. Receptor source: a woman aged 25 to 39 in good health and CMV-seropositive. CDR3s include the opening cysteine and the closing phenylalanine or tryptophan. Each record gives: D gene, V gene, J gene, clone size, CDR3 protein, CDR3 DNA. D genes are given only for firm matches. Size is omitted from some rows. Given values are once, few, many or a class for expanded clones.

d_gene: NA
v_gene: TRBV18
j_gene: TRBJ2-6
abundance: NA
CDR3aa: CASSHVSLGANVLTF
CDR3nt: TGTGCCAGCTCACATGTGTCTCTCGGGGCCAACGTCCTGACTTTC

d_gene: NA
v_gene: TRBV5-1
j_gene: TRBJ2-5
abundance: NA
CDR3aa: CASSWGPSQETQYF
CDR3nt: TGCGCCAGCAGCTGGGGGCCTTCGCAAGAGACCCAGTACTTC

d_gene: TRBD1
v_gene: TRBV6-5
j_gene: TRBJ1-2
abundance: few
CDR3aa: CASSYDGTGVGYTF
CDR3nt: TGTGCCAGCAGTTACGATGGGACAGGGGTTGGCTACACCTTC

d_gene: TRBD1
v_gene: TRBV4-1
j_gene: TRBJ2-7
abundance: NA
CDR3aa: CASSQDWGQGPRPSYEQYF
CDR3nt: TGCGCCAGCAGCCAAGACTGGGGACAGGGCCCCCGACCCTCCTACGAGCAGTACTTC

d_gene: NA
v_gene: TRBV4-2
j_gene: TRBJ2-2
abundance: few
CDR3aa: CASSQAAEFLDTGELFF
CDR3nt: TGTGCCAGCAGCCAAGCGGCGGAGTTTTTAGACACCGGGGAGCTGTTTTTT

d_gene: TRBD2
v_gene: TRBV6-5
j_gene: TRBJ2-2
abundance: NA
CDR3aa: CASRNSGNVGELFF
CDR3nt: TGTGCCAGCAGAAACAGCGGGAATGTCGGGGAGCTGTTTTTT

d_gene: NA
v_gene: TRBV6-1
j_gene: TRBJ1-2
abundance: few
CDR3aa: CASRADYGYTF
CDR3nt: TGTGCCAGCAGGGCAGACTATGGCTACACCTTC

d_gene: NA
v_gene: TRBV7-7
j_gene: TRBJ2-7
abundance: NA
CDR3aa: CASSYRQSYEQYF
CDR3nt: TGTGCCAGCAGCTACAGACAGAGCTACGAGCAGTACTTC

d_gene: NA
v_gene: TRBV2
j_gene: TRBJ2-7
abundance: NA
CDR3aa: CASSEIRAGLGYF
CDR3nt: TGTGCCAGCAGTGAAATTAGAGCGGGTTTAGGGTACTTC

d_gene: NA
v_gene: TRBV30
j_gene: TRBJ2-5
abundance: few
CDR3aa: CAWSYGTGGPETQYF
CDR3nt: TGTGCCTGGAGTTACGGGACTGGCGGACCTGAGACCCAGTACTTC

d_gene: TRBD1
v_gene: TRBV5-1
j_gene: TRBJ1-4
abundance: NA
CDR3aa: CASSLTGVANEKLFF
CDR3nt: TGCGCCAGCAGCCTAACAGGGGTTGCTAATGAAAAACTGTTTTTT

d_gene: TRBD2
v_gene: TRBV2
j_gene: TRBJ2-1
abundance: NA
CDR3aa: CASTKTSGRIPNEQFF
CDR3nt: TGTGCCAGCACCAAGACTAGCGGGAGGATCCCCAATGAGCAGTTCTTC

d_gene: NA
v_gene: TRBV23-1
j_gene: TRBJ2-7
abundance: NA
CDR3aa: CASSQPRFEQYF
CDR3nt: TGCGCCAGCAGTCAACCGAGGTTCGAGCAGTACTTC

d_gene: NA
v_gene: TRBV30
j_gene: TRBJ1-5
abundance: NA
CDR3aa: CAWSGTGLNQPQHF
CDR3nt: TGTGCCTGGAGTGGAACAGGGCTTAATCAGCCCCAGCATTTT

d_gene: TRBD2
v_gene: TRBV4-1
j_gene: TRBJ2-4
abundance: few
CDR3aa: CASSQREGLPYIQYF
CDR3nt: TGCGCCAGCAGCCAGCGGGAGGGCCTTCCGTACATTCAGTACTTC

d_gene: TRBD2
v_gene: TRBV11-2
j_gene: TRBJ2-7
abundance: few
CDR3aa: CASSGGALAGLGEQYF
CDR3nt: TGTGCCAGCAGCGGGGGGGCGCTAGCGGGACTCGGCGAGCAGTACTTC

d_gene: TRBD1
v_gene: TRBV18
j_gene: TRBJ2-6
abundance: NA
CDR3aa: CASSRFTGQGNAGANVLTF
CDR3nt: TGTGCCAGCTCCCGCTTTACGGGACAGGGGAACGCTGGGGCCAACGTCCTGACTTTC

d_gene: TRBD2
v_gene: TRBV4-1
j_gene: TRBJ2-7
abundance: NA
CDR3aa: CASSQDLAVPYEQYF
CDR3nt: TGCGCCAGCAGCCAAGATCTAGCGGTCCCGTACGAGCAGTACTTC

d_gene: TRBD1
v_gene: TRBV6-1
j_gene: TRBJ1-2
abundance: NA
CDR3aa: CASSEEVGTAYGYTF
CDR3nt: TGTGCCAGCAGTGAAGAAGTCGGGACAGCCTATGGCTACACCTTC

d_gene: NA
v_gene: TRBV5-1
j_gene: TRBJ2-5
abundance: few
CDR3aa: CASSISTLAKGETQYF
CDR3nt: TGCGCCAGCAGCATAAGCACTCTAGCGAAAGGCGAGACCCAGTACTTC

d_gene: NA
v_gene: TRBV21-1
j_gene: TRBJ2-1
abundance: NA
CDR3aa: CASSNGRPSYNEQFF
CDR3nt: TGTGCCAGCAGCAACGGGAGGCCCTCCTACAATGAGCAGTTCTTC

d_gene: TRBD1
v_gene: TRBV5-6
j_gene: TRBJ1-2
abundance: NA
CDR3aa: CASIRTGEDYGYTF
CDR3nt: TGTGCCAGCATCAGGACAGGGGAGGACTATGGCTACACCTTC

d_gene: NA
v_gene: TRBV15
j_gene: TRBJ2-1
abundance: few
CDR3aa: CATSSASQAYNEQFF
CDR3nt: TGTGCCACCAGCAGCGCAAGCCAAGCTTACAATGAGCAGTTCTTC

d_gene: TRBD1
v_gene: TRBV7-9
j_gene: TRBJ2-5
abundance: few
CDR3aa: CASSLAQGVETQYF
CDR3nt: TGTGCCAGCAGCTTAGCGCAGGGGGTTGAGACCCAGTACTTC

d_gene: NA
v_gene: TRBV4-1
j_gene: TRBJ2-2
abundance: NA
CDR3aa: CASSQDQLDRRWGANTGELFF
CDR3nt: TGCGCCAGCAGCCAAGATCAGCTGGACCGGCGGTGGGGCGCGAACACCGGGGAGCTGTTTTTT

d_gene: NA
v_gene: TRBV4-1
j_gene: TRBJ1-5
abundance: few
CDR3aa: CASSHPGGGSMPQHF
CDR3nt: TGCGCCAGCAGCCACCCGGGGGGAGGGTCCATGCCCCAGCATTTT

d_gene: TRBD1
v_gene: TRBV11-2
j_gene: TRBJ1-1
abundance: NA
CDR3aa: CASSPQGQASLNTEAFF
CDR3nt: TGTGCCAGCAGCCCTCAAGGACAGGCGTCTTTGAACACTGAAGCTTTCTTT

d_gene: NA
v_gene: TRBV5-6
j_gene: TRBJ1-4
abundance: few
CDR3aa: CASSLEGRGEKLFF
CDR3nt: TGTGCCAGCAGCTTAGAAGGGAGGGGTGAAAAACTGTTTTTT

d_gene: NA
v_gene: TRBV4-1
j_gene: TRBJ2-3
abundance: few
CDR3aa: CASSQGAGRSTDTQYF
CDR3nt: TGCGCCAGCAGCCAAGGGGCAGGCCGTAGCACAGATACGCAGTATTTT

d_gene: TRBD1
v_gene: TRBV6-1
j_gene: TRBJ1-2
abundance: few
CDR3aa: CASSEGGTALYGYTF
CDR3nt: TGTGCCAGCAGTGAAGGGGGGACAGCTCTCTATGGCTACACCTTC

d_gene: TRBD2
v_gene: TRBV29-1
j_gene: TRBJ2-5
abundance: NA
CDR3aa: CSARTSGRGETQYF
CDR3nt: TGCAGCGCACGGACTAGCGGGAGGGGAGAGACCCAGTACTTC

d_gene: NA
v_gene: TRBV27
j_gene: TRBJ1-1
abundance: few
CDR3aa: CASSAGTEAFF
CDR3nt: TGTGCCAGCAGTGCGGGGACTGAAGCTTTCTTT

d_gene: TRBD1
v_gene: TRBV2
j_gene: TRBJ2-2
abundance: NA
CDR3aa: CASKGQGGDTGELFF
CDR3nt: TGTGCCAGCAAGGGACAGGGCGGCGACACCGGGGAGCTGTTTTTT

d_gene: TRBD1
v_gene: TRBV18
j_gene: TRBJ2-1
abundance: few
CDR3aa: CASSHPGQGVHEQFF
CDR3nt: TGTGCCAGCTCACATCCGGGACAGGGGGTCCATGAGCAGTTCTTC

d_gene: NA
v_gene: TRBV15
j_gene: TRBJ1-4
abundance: few
CDR3aa: CATSKGHQVATNEKLFF
CDR3nt: TGTGCCACCAGCAAAGGACACCAAGTTGCAACTAATGAAAAACTGTTTTTT

d_gene: TRBD2
v_gene: TRBV2
j_gene: TRBJ2-3
abundance: few
CDR3aa: CASTQRGSPQREGADTQYF
CDR3nt: TGTGCCAGCACCCAACGAGGATCCCCCCAGCGGGAGGGGGCAGATACGCAGTATTTT

d_gene: TRBD2
v_gene: TRBV7-2
j_gene: TRBJ2-1
abundance: few
CDR3aa: CASSSRTSGRGYNEQFF
CDR3nt: TGTGCCAGCAGCTCCAGGACTAGCGGGAGGGGCTACAATGAGCAGTTCTTC

d_gene: NA
v_gene: TRBV5-6
j_gene: TRBJ1-1
abundance: NA
CDR3aa: CASSFGENTEAFF
CDR3nt: TGTGCCAGCAGCTTCGGTGAAAACACTGAAGCTTTCTTT

d_gene: NA
v_gene: TRBV19
j_gene: TRBJ1-5
abundance: NA
CDR3aa: CASTTGTGVNQPQHF
CDR3nt: TGTGCCAGTACAACCGGAACGGGGGTTAATCAGCCCCAGCATTTT

d_gene: NA
v_gene: TRBV5-4
j_gene: TRBJ1-1
abundance: few
CDR3aa: CASSSTRNTEAFF
CDR3nt: TGTGCCAGCAGCTCGACAAGGAACACTGAAGCTTTCTTT

d_gene: TRBD2
v_gene: TRBV2
j_gene: TRBJ2-1
abundance: NA
CDR3aa: CASSTGLAVVDEQFF
CDR3nt: TGTGCCAGCTCTACTGGACTAGCGGTGGTGGATGAGCAGTTCTTC

d_gene: NA
v_gene: TRBV21-1
j_gene: TRBJ2-7
abundance: NA
CDR3aa: CASSSSGRDRHSYEQYF
CDR3nt: TGTGCCAGCAGCTCCTCGGGTCGGGACAGGCACTCCTACGAGCAGTACTTC

d_gene: NA
v_gene: TRBV19
j_gene: TRBJ2-6
abundance: NA
CDR3aa: CASSILGVRSDGANVLTF
CDR3nt: TGTGCCAGTAGTATATTGGGAGTTAGATCGGATGGGGCCAACGTCCTGACTTTC

d_gene: TRBD1
v_gene: TRBV2
j_gene: TRBJ1-5
abundance: few
CDR3aa: CASRDHRGPTQPQHF
CDR3nt: TGTGCCAGCAGGGACCACAGGGGGCCTACTCAGCCCCAGCATTTT

d_gene: TRBD1
v_gene: TRBV18
j_gene: TRBJ1-4
abundance: NA
CDR3aa: CASSQDRVNEKLFF
CDR3nt: TGTGCCAGCTCCCAGGACAGGGTGAATGAAAAACTGTTTTTT

d_gene: NA
v_gene: TRBV5-1
j_gene: TRBJ1-4
abundance: few
CDR3aa: CASSSVPQGPGEKLFF
CDR3nt: TGCGCCAGCAGCTCTGTCCCACAGGGTCCGGGTGAAAAACTGTTTTTT

d_gene: NA
v_gene: TRBV10-2
j_gene: TRBJ2-3
abundance: NA
CDR3aa: CASSESRGRGTDTQYF
CDR3nt: TGCGCCAGCAGTGAGTCCAGGGGAAGAGGCACGGATACGCAGTATTTT

d_gene: NA
v_gene: TRBV2
j_gene: TRBJ2-3
abundance: NA
CDR3aa: CASLTGEPTDTQYF
CDR3nt: TGTGCCAGCTTAACAGGAGAACCCACAGATACGCAGTATTTT